Below are 27 T cell receptor beta chains sequenced from a single sample in a study of cytomegalovirus exposure and HLA in healthy donors. Primers: 60 Vbeta forward and 13 Jbeta reverse. The method was immunoSEQ multiplex PCR; TCRdb's version includes in-frame clones alone and lacks a portion of them. The table lists approximately 140,000 clones, around three quarters of them singletons. Sequencing was performed on PBMCs. The receptors shown here come from a man younger than 35 in good health and CMV-seronegative.

The chain is built from TRBV7-9 and TRBJ2-7; a possible D gene is TRBD1 (6 bases). CDR3 length: 15 amino acids. V shed 5 bases and J shed 0 bases, with 14 bases lying between them. Per germline, CDR1 SEHNR and CDR2 FQNEAQ (reference sequence). Here the CDR3 DNA reads TGTGCCAGCAGCAACCGGGACATTCTCTCCTACGAGCAGTACTTC. Its protein product is CASSNRDILSYEQYF.

The table lists this clone with a few counts. The rearrangement uses TRBV6-4 and TRBJ1-1, with D possibly being TRBD1 (6 bases). This CDR3 spans 13 amino acids. V shed 2 bases and J shed 4 bases, with 8 bases lying between them. Germline CDR1 MRHNA, CDR2 SNTAGT. The CDR3 is CASSDHRATEAFF. CDR3 in DNA: TGTGCCAGCAGTGACCACAGGGCCACTGAAGCTTTCTTT.

V gene TRBV5-1 combines with J gene TRBJ2-7, with TRBD1 identical over 7 bases. Losses at the gene ends were 0 bases for V and 6 bases for J; bases not matched to a gene: 9. CDR1 and CDR2 (germline): SGHRS, YFSETQ. This CDR3 is 15 amino acids long. In DNA, the CDR3 is TGCGCCAGCAGCTTGGGTACAGGGGTAGTCACCGAGCAGTACTTC. Its protein is CASSLGTGVVTEQYF.

The sample holds a few counts of this clone. This chain connects TRBV6-4 to TRBJ1-1; 9 bases are shared with TRBD1. From germline, CDR1 is MRHNA and CDR2 SNTAGT. J gave up 4 bases and V 5 bases, and 2 bases lay outside the gene matches. This CDR3 region has 13 residues. CDR3 DNA sequence: TGTGCCAGCAGTACGGACAGGGGCACTGAAGCTTTCTTT. This gives the protein CASSTDRGTEAFF.

The J gene is TRBJ1-5, the V gene TRBV6-6; maybe TRBD1 (5 bases). Per germline, CDR1 MNHNY and CDR2 SVGAGI (reference sequence). V lost 2 bases, J lost 6 bases, and 8 bases lay in between. The CDR3 is 13 amino acids. The CDR3 DNA reads as TGTGCCAGCAGTTACGGGGGGAGTCAGCCCCAGCATTTT. It encodes CASSYGGSQPQHF.

The chain links TRBV9 to TRBJ1-6; 9 nucleotides align to TRBD1. Per germline, CDR1 SGDLS and CDR2 YYNGEE. Losses at the gene ends were 4 bases for V and 8 bases for J; bases not matched to a gene: 7. The CDR3 runs 15 residues. The CDR3 reads CASSPLDRGDSPLHF. CDR3 in DNA: TGTGCCAGCAGCCCACTGGACAGGGGTGATTCACCCCTCCACTTT.

This rearrangement joins TRBV4-1 to TRBJ1-3, with TRBD1 matching 9 bases. CDR1 is MGHRA, CDR2 YSYEKL, per germline. The CDR3 totals 19 residues. After removal of 6 bases from V and 2 bases from J, the junction contained 17 bases not matched to a gene. The CDR3 DNA reads TGCGCCAGCAGGCCTTTTTCTCTGGGGGACAGGGTAACTGGAAACACCATATATTTT. Translating it yields CASRPFSLGDRVTGNTIYF.

Comment on this clone: Relative to the germline gene, one junction end is altered; a read error may explain this. Other DNA sequences within the sample encode an identical CDR3. The gene calls are TRBV11-2 and TRBJ1-2; no clear D. This CDR3 region has 13 residues. Per germline, CDR1 SGHAT and CDR2 FQNNGV. CDR3 residues: CASSPERSYGYTF. CDR3 in DNA: TGCGCCAGCAGCCCCGAGAGGTCATATGGCTACACCTTC.

As concerns this clone: This specimen includes other DNA sequences encoding the same CDR3. The chain couples TRBV30 to TRBJ2-7, with D possibly matching TRBD1 (6 bases). V lost 3 bases, J lost 7 bases, and 22 bases lay in between. This CDR3 has 15 residues. CDR1 and CDR2 from the germline V gene are GTSNPN and SVGIG (reference sequence). The CDR3 nucleotides read TGTGCCTGGAGCCCTCCCGACAGGATATTCTATGAGCAGTACTTC. Translating gives CAWSPPDRIFYEQYF. The variable domain in full, with the rest retrieved from reference TRBV30 and TRBJ2-7, is SQTIHQWPATLVQPVGSPLSLECTVEGTSNPNLYWYRQAAGRGLQLLFYSVGIGQISSEVPQNLSASRPQDRQFILSSKKLLLSDSGFYLCAWSPPDRIFYEQYFGPGTRLTVT.

V is TRBV19 and J is TRBJ1-1; a weak D match, TRBD1 (5 bases). From germline, CDR1 is LNHDA and CDR2 SQIVND (reference sequence). Trimming stripped 7 bases from V and 3 bases from J, with 15 bases between. There are 14 residues in the CDR3. The DNA of the CDR3 is TGTGCCAGTACCGGACTCTGGGGGGACACTGAAGCTTTCTTT. As protein: CASTGLWGDTEAFF.

The genes are TRBV7-8 and TRBJ1-1; D not resolved. The CDR3 is made up of 14 amino acids. Trimming took off 5 bases at V and 1 base at J, with 11 bases between the two ends. Germline assignment: CDR1 SGHVS and CDR2 FQNEAQ. CDR3 loop: CASSEETGNTEAFF. CDR3 coding DNA: TGTGCCAGCAGCGAAGAAACGGGGAACACTGAAGCTTTCTTT.

The chain joins TRBV18 to TRBJ1-2; maybe TRBD1 (6 bases). V gave up 8 bases and J gave up 4 bases, with 20 bases separating them. This CDR3 has 15 amino acids. Germline values: CDR1 KGHSH, CDR2 LQKENI. The CDR3 here is CASQLQGLGGYGYTF. Here the CDR3 DNA reads TGTGCCAGCCAATTACAGGGTCTTGGTGGCTATGGCTACACCTTC.

The chain links TRBV6-1 to TRBJ1-5; D remains unclear. Germline assignment: CDR1 MNHNS and CDR2 SASEGT. V gave up 2 bases and J gave up 2 bases, with 7 bases separating them. The CDR3 runs 14 residues. The CDR3 here is CASSEMYGNQPQHF. DNA for the CDR3: TGTGCCAGCAGTGAAATGTATGGCAATCAGCCCCAGCATTTT.

The chain has TRBV9 and TRBJ1-2; TRBD1 matches 9 bases. Germline V CDR1 and CDR2: SGDLS, YYNGEE. The V and J ends lost 2 bases and 4 bases, in that order; junction bases with no gene match: 6. CDR3 length equals 15 residues. The CDR3, as DNA: TGTGCCAGCAGCGTCTCCTTGACAGGGGGCTATGGCTACACCTTC. It specifies CASSVSLTGGYGYTF.

With regard to this clone: A read error may produce the germline difference seen at one junction end. The chain is built from TRBV6-1 and TRBJ2-3, with TRBD2 matching 12 bases. CDR1 and CDR2 from the germline V gene are MNHNS and SASEGT. The CDR3 extends over 15 amino acids. CDR3 in amino acids: CASSEGLAGLATQYF. As DNA, the CDR3 is TGTGCCAGCAGCGAAGGACTAGCGGGGCTTGCCACGCAGTATTTT.

The chain combines TRBV4-3 with TRBJ2-1; TRBD2 agrees at 8 bases. The V gene end was trimmed by 5 bases and the J gene end by 2 bases; junction bases not matched to a gene: 8. Germline V gene data show CDR1 as LGHNA and CDR2 as YSLEER. The CDR3 runs to 16 residues. In DNA, the CDR3 is TGCGCCAGCAGCGCCGCGCGGGGGGTGACCTACAATGAGCAGTTCTTC. Translating gives CASSAARGVTYNEQFF.

Only one count was recorded for this clone. V usage is TRBV5-8 and J usage is TRBJ1-5, with D possibly being TRBD1 (5 bases). V was clipped by 4 bases and J by 0 bases, with 8 bases between them. Germline CDR1 SGHTS, CDR2 YDEGEE. This CDR3 is built from 14 residues. The CDR3 bases are TGTGCCAGCAGCGGGGGGGGTAGCAATCAGCCCCAGCATTTT. Its protein product is CASSGGGSNQPQHF.

The genes are TRBV4-3 and TRBJ2-7, with 9 nucleotides matching TRBD1. Germline V gene lookup returns CDR1 LGHNA and CDR2 YSLEER. V lost 0 bases to trimming and J lost 1 base; unmatched junction nucleotides: 7. The CDR3 runs 17 residues. CDR3 amino acids: CASSQEDSGQGSYEQYF. The CDR3 nucleotides read TGCGCCAGCAGCCAAGAGGATTCGGGACAGGGATCCTACGAGCAGTACTTC.

The V and J genes are TRBV6-5 and TRBJ1-5; D uncertain. The CDR3 is 14 residues long. The V gene's germline CDR1 is MNHEY and CDR2 SVGAGI. V was cut by 5 bases and J by 5 bases, with 13 bases left in between. CDR3 residues: CASSQSPWYQPQHF. As DNA, the CDR3 is TGTGCCAGCAGTCAAAGCCCCTGGTATCAGCCCCAGCATTTT.

The chain employs TRBV7-9 and TRBJ1-2, with 9 bases fitting TRBD1. Germline lookup yields CDR1 SEHNR and CDR2 FQNEAQ (reference sequence). The trim removed 5 bases at V and 5 bases at J, leaving 12 bases unmatched. The CDR3 is 16 residues long. CDR3 nucleotide sequence: TGTGCCAGCAGCGTCCTCCGGGACAGGGCCGTTTATGGCTACACCTTC. Translation gives CASSVLRDRAVYGYTF.

The V gene is TRBV19, the J gene TRBJ1-2, with TRBD1 matching over 11 bases. The trim removed 5 bases at V and 1 base at J, leaving 3 bases unmatched. CDR1 and CDR2 from the germline V gene are LNHDA and SQIVND (reference sequence). This CDR3 contains 15 residues. DNA of the CDR3: TGTGCCAGTAGTGGACAGGGGGCCCATAACTATGGCTACACCTTC. It specifies CASSGQGAHNYGYTF.

The sample holds a few counts of this clone. The chain has TRBV6-1 and TRBJ2-7, with a possible D match to TRBD2 (6 bases). Germline V gene lookup returns CDR1 MNHNS and CDR2 SASEGT. CDR3 length: 14 amino acids. V was cut by 6 bases and J by 2 bases, with 14 bases left in between. The CDR3 loop reads CASSDVRTTYEQYF. CDR3 coding DNA: TGTGCCAGCAGCGACGTCCGGACTACCTACGAGCAGTACTTC.

A note on this clone: At one end, the junction sequence differs from germline, possibly due to a read error. The chain uses TRBV5-1 and TRBJ2-7; the D is unclear. This CDR3 spans 14 amino acids. CDR1 and CDR2 from the germline V gene are SGHRS and YFSETQ. Written as DNA, the CDR3 is TGCGCCAGCAGCCTGGCAGTTACCTCCTGCGAGCAGTACTTC. This sequence encodes CASSLAVTSCEQYF. Full variable domain (outside the CDR3, taken from reference TRBV5-1 and TRBJ2-7): KAGVTQTPRYLIKTRGQQVTLSCSPISGHRSVSWYQQTPGQGLQFLFEYFSETQRNKGNFPGRFSGRQFSNSRSEMNVSTLELGDSALYLCASSLAVTSCEQYFGPGTRLTVT.

The chain links TRBV19 to TRBJ1-6, with D hard to call. The CDR3 extends over 15 amino acids. Trimming took off 3 bases at V and 5 bases at J, with 11 bases between the two ends. CDR1 is LNHDA and CDR2 is SQIVND in the germline V gene (reference sequence). The CDR3 nucleotides are TGTGCCAGTAGTATCCTGGCAGTCAATAATTCACCCCTCCACTTT. This encodes CASSILAVNNSPLHF.

The chain carries TRBV6-4 and TRBJ2-1, with D possibly being TRBD1 (5 bases). V was pared by 4 bases and J by 0 bases, with 10 bases between. Germline V lookup: CDR1 MRHNA, CDR2 SNTAGT. This CDR3 contains 15 residues. CDR3 coding DNA: TGTGCCAGCAGTGCCCAGGGCGACTCCTACAATGAGCAGTTCTTC. It yields the protein CASSAQGDSYNEQFF.

J is TRBJ2-3 and V is TRBV5-6; perhaps TRBD1 as D (6 bases). The CDR3 consists of 13 residues. CDR1 and CDR2 from the germline V gene are SGHDT and YYEEEE. The V end was cut by 6 bases, the J end by 2 bases, with 10 bases between. CDR3: CASTTGYTDTQYF. CDR3 sequence (DNA): TGTGCCAGCACAACAGGGTACACAGATACGCAGTATTTT.

This chain uses TRBV27 with TRBJ1-6, with no clear D. CDR1 is MNHEY, CDR2 SMNVEV, per germline (reference sequence). V was shortened by 0 bases and J by 6 bases, with 12 bases between the two germline ends. The length of the CDR3 is 16 residues. CDR3 amino acids: CASSLSGRPINSPLHF. CDR3 bases: TGTGCCAGCAGTTTATCGGGGAGGCCCATTAATTCACCCCTCCACTTT.